These 2 T cell receptor beta chains were all obtained from the same sample, sequenced in a study of preoperative IRX-2 immunotherapy in early breast cancer. The treatment was: preoperative locoregional IRX-2 cytokine immunotherapy. The table came from immunoSEQ multiplex PCR; TCRdb's copy has only in-frame clones and leaves some out. The sample holds about 98,000 clones, about nine tenths seen once. Source: tumor tissue, taken after IRX-2 immunotherapy. The receptors originated from a human donor with breast cancer.

The chain is built from TRBV11-3 and TRBJ2-2; D may correspond to TRBD1 or TRBD2 (5 bases each). Trimming pared 5 bases from V and 1 base from J, leaving 11 bases between. CDR3 length: 15 residues. Looked up from germline, CDR1 is SGHNT and CDR2 is YENEEA. The CDR3 protein is CASSGTDENTGELFF. DNA for the CDR3: TGTGCCAGCAGCGGGACGGACGAGAACACCGGGGAGCTGTTTTTT.

The genes are TRBV19 and TRBJ1-1, with D perhaps matching TRBD1 (6 bases). The V gene's germline CDR1 is LNHDA and CDR2 SQIVND (reference sequence). The length of the CDR3 is 13 residues. V lost 5 bases and J 8 bases, leaving 15 bases between the germline ends. The CDR3 nucleotides read TGTGCCAGTAGTTCTATCGGGGGGCTGGAAGCTTTCTTT. It codes for CASSSIGGLEAFF.